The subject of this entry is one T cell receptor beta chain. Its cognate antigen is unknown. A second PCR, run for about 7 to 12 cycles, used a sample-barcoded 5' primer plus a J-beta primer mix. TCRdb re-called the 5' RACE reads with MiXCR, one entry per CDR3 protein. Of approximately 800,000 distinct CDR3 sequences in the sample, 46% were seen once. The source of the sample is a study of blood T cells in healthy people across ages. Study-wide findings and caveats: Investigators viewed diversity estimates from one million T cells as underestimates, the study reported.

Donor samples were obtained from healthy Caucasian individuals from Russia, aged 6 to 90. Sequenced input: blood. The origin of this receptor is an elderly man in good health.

The CDR3, as DNA: TGTGCCAGCAGTCCTGCTACGGAGGGGGCAGAGACCCAGTACTTC. Protein product: CASSPATEGAETQYF. The V call is TRBV12-3 or TRBV12-4, the J call TRBJ2-7; possibly TRBD1 for D (7 bases). TRBJ2-5 matches the DNA end more closely, so the J call is doubtful. The length of the CDR3 is 15 residues.